This T cell receptor beta chain was sequenced for a study of cytomegalovirus exposure and HLA in healthy donors (TCRdb year 2017). About the full investigation: An earlier analysis of a few hundred of the donors reported about 300 Gb of sequence data and some 110 million unique TCR beta sequences obtained from approximately 180 million T cells. Roughly 300 gigabases of sequencing data and tens of millions of unique TCR sequences were included in an early release covering several hundred HLA-typed donors. Of the 350 to 400 genotyped donors, over 70% fell in the genetic ancestry cluster associated with self-reported Caucasian donors. The aim of the study was to test whether cataloging public T cell receptors could identify signatures of past pathogen exposure. The T cell repertoires of several hundred subjects were profiled by immunosequencing and related to cytomegalovirus serostatus. Along with the roughly 670-subject first cohort, a separate validation cohort of 120 different subjects was used. To predict cytomegalovirus infection status, the study combined high-throughput TCR immunosequencing, statistical association of individual TCRs with disease status, and machine learning. A later analysis re-analyzed previously published TCR beta repertoires from hundreds of donors and added high-resolution HLA genotyping to study TCR occurrence patterns. In the later analysis, no new phenotypic data were used to find candidate immune exposures; instead, reliance was placed on TCR beta sequences and their occurrence across donors. In an earlier analysis of more than 550 of the donors, high-throughput TCR beta sequencing was used to judge whether each TCR beta V gene segment behaved as functional or pseudogenic. Donor age, sex, ethnicity and CMV serostatus were compiled alongside the repertoire data. Genome-wide SNP genotypes for about 65% of the 666 donors were used in a later genetic analysis, which treated that subset as a discovery cohort. Every discovery cohort repertoire had been produced on one sequencing platform. HLA typing included class I and class II loci at four-digit resolution. The number of donors typed differed by locus, with 629-630 for A, B, C, DRB1 and DQB1, 522 for DQA1, some 570 for DPA1, and around 450 for DPB1. Because of strong linkage in the cohort, roughly 5 DR-DQ haplotypes were treated as single units for association and clustering. Among 398 genotyped donors of the cohort, an average of roughly 240,000 unique TCR beta nucleotide sequences were sequenced per donor, around 20% of them non-productive. On the study overall, not on this receptor specifically: Compared with equally common non-associated chains, HLA-associated TCR beta chains in a later analysis were more clonally expanded and had lower generation probabilities. Correlated functional status among segregating V segments might be attributable to linkage disequilibrium, but an unknown experimental factor could not be ruled out. Broadly in line with IMGT annotations, most TCR beta V segments showed up in productive rearrangements about 87% or about 30% of the time in an earlier analysis of approximately 640 of the donors. Because some donors lacked HLA typing at each locus, the association tests relied only on the typed subset. This cohort had only TCR beta chains sequenced, and the lack of alpha or paired-chain data limited which features could be detected. In a later analysis, most CMV-associated TCR beta chains were found to appear HLA-restricted, with HLA associations seemingly driven largely by CMV exposure. Compared with the approximately 720-donor mean, donors in an Asian-associated ancestry cluster had fewer N-insertions in productive TCRs, according to a later genetic analysis. Strong co-occurrence of HLA alleles, especially DR and DQ, made assigning TCR associations to individual alleles difficult. A later analysis reported that several top co-occurrence clusters appeared linked to parvovirus B19, influenza, CMV and Epstein-Barr virus. Sequencing depth was assumed to be roughly uniform across donors in the presence/absence analyses, though that assumption may not hold. A group of highly shared sequence variants was considered likely to be a technical artifact of the sequencing pipeline. Because the 87-base-pair reads could not distinguish some IMGT-functional V segments, including TRBV6-2 and TRBV6-3, those segments were excluded. A further reported finding was that TCR beta sequences accurately predicted the HLA-A and HLA-B alleles for most subjects in the first cohort. Three of the identified cytomegalovirus-associated TCR beta chains were confirmed in vitro to be specific for cytomegalovirus antigens. The study gave a list of 150 to 200 TCR beta chains associated with cytomegalovirus. Immune exposure information for the cohort was limited to CMV serostatus. Specific HLA alleles were associated with 15,000 to 20,000 TCR beta sequences at a false discovery rate of 0.05 in a later analysis. Cytomegalovirus status was reported to be diagnosed by the classifier with high specificity and sensitivity in both the original and validation cohorts. In a later analysis, TCR association rates were found to vary across HLA loci, with the most associated TCRs seen for DRB1 alleles and the fewest for HLA-C alleles. It was suggested by the authors that the approach could potentially be generalized to other disease states and immunological phenotypes. Over 15 rarely observed V segments, including chromosome 9 orphons, were excluded from the earlier analysis of about 500 of the donors because counts were too low. While some public TCRs were present in many individuals, most TCR sequences turned up only very rarely across donors. An association between a missense DCLRE1C variant and V-gene and J-gene trimming of TCR beta chains was found in a later genetic analysis and replicated in an independent cohort.

This clone showed up just a few times. Its antigen is not yet known. No base qualities exist here, and no much larger clone lies one base off it. The method was the immunoSEQ multiplex PCR assay. The multiplex PCR relied on a mix of 60 forward primers for TCR Vbeta segments and 13 reverse primers for TCR Jbeta segments. Amplification of the CDR3 region of rearranged TCR beta genes was performed with a multiplex PCR assay on genomic DNA. Amplified TCR beta libraries were sequenced as 87-base-pair reads on the Illumina HiSeq System. Concerning the study's data processing: Across the 670 or so repertoires, a later analysis counted tens of millions of unique TCR beta chains, 8.5 million to 12 million of which were shared by at least two donors. To remove PCR and sequencing errors, raw reads were error-corrected and collapsed into unique sequences using a nearest-neighbor algorithm that merged closely related sequences. CDR3 sequences were aligned to IMGT reference sequences to assign V, D and J gene segments. For a sequence to be retained, a match of at least six nucleotides was required to both a V gene segment and a J gene segment. Rearrangements were classified as productive when the CDR3 lacked stop codons and remained in frame with V and J, and all other rearrangements were classified as non-productive. Following IMGT convention, CDR3 was defined as the stretch from the second conserved V-encoded cysteine to the conserved J-encoded phenylalanine. Sequences without an unambiguous match to a single V gene segment were excluded from the earlier analysis of approximately 600 of the donors. An earlier analysis of fewer than 750 of the donors called V segments functional above 56.7% productive rearrangements and segregating when the between-donor standard deviation exceeded 5%. A statistical classification framework was developed to diagnose cytomegalovirus status using the catalog of TCR beta chain sequences. A later analysis assigned V and J genes by comparing TCR nucleotide sequences with IMGT/GENE-DB human TR gene sequences. Using the TCRdist pipeline, a later analysis assigned CDR3 sequences along with most-parsimonious VDJ recombination scenarios. In a later analysis, each TCR beta chain was defined by its CDR3 amino acid sequence together with its V-gene family, and reads without a unique V-gene family were excluded. In a later analysis, 450 to 600 highly shared, low-generation-probability nucleotide sequences were removed to address suspected cross-contamination and a sequencing artifact. In a later analysis, a clonal expansion index for each public chain was calculated from normalized within-repertoire ranks of inferred template counts. A later analysis computed generation probabilities with a VDJ recombination model fitted to out-of-frame rearrangements, and checked the results against IGoR. In a later analysis, hypergeometric tests were used to score TCR-TCR, TCR-HLA and TCR-CMV co-occurrence, with a repertoire-size bias correction applied to TCR pairs. False discovery rates were estimated in a later analysis by permuting HLA or CMV assignments 20 times. In a later analysis, co-occurring TCRs were grouped using DBSCAN, and TCRdist sequence similarity was added for clustering within HLA-allele-positive subsets. For co-occurrence clustering, repertoires with fewer than 30,000 or more than 120,000 public chains were excluded, along with 5 or 6 repertoires with anomalous nucleotide sharing. In its TCRdb copy, this immuneACCESS table keeps in-frame sequences only and misses some clones. Where compared with another copy, unresolved V genes explain less than half of these, and the others have no known cause. V and J calls and clone size follow that table, whereas D and trimming were derived from the DNA. For this sample there are 50,000 or so clones; roughly 74% appear just once. Around a third of the sample lies in the top ten.

V is pruned by 4 bases and J by 0 bases, leaving 11 bases of the junction without a gene match. From its cysteine to its phenylalanine, the CDR3 spans 16 amino acids. Only the CDR3 part of the read is kept: 48 bases, read in frame from the first base. Per the germline V gene, SQVTM is the CDR1 and ANQGSEA is the CDR2. The cohort was made up of 500 to 850 healthy bone marrow donors. Cohort members were all nominally healthy when sampled, although unrecorded immune exposures were likely present. The donor was CMV seropositive and belonged to the group of 250 to 350 seropositive cohort members. Every donor gave a peripheral blood sample, and the peripheral blood mononuclear cells from that sample were used for TCR beta sequencing. The Qiagen DNeasy Blood Extraction Kit was used to extract genomic DNA from the blood cell samples.

This clonotype originated in a man aged 40-55 years in good health and CMV-seropositive. The sequenced sample consisted of PBMCs. The rearrangement joined TRBV29-1 to TRBJ2-5, and TRBD2 matches 7 of the central bases. The bases are TGCAGCGTTGTCGGGGATTGGGCGGGGGACCAAGAGACCCAGTACTTC. Translated, this is CSVVGDWAGDQETQYF. Joined to the reference TRBV29-1 and TRBJ2-5 proteins, this CDR3 gives the full variable domain: SAVISQKPSRDICQRGTSLTIQCQVDSQVTMMFWYRQQPGQSLTLIATANQGSEATYESGFVIDKFPISRPNLTFSTLTVSNMSPEDSSIYLCSVVGDWAGDQETQYFGPGTRLLVL.